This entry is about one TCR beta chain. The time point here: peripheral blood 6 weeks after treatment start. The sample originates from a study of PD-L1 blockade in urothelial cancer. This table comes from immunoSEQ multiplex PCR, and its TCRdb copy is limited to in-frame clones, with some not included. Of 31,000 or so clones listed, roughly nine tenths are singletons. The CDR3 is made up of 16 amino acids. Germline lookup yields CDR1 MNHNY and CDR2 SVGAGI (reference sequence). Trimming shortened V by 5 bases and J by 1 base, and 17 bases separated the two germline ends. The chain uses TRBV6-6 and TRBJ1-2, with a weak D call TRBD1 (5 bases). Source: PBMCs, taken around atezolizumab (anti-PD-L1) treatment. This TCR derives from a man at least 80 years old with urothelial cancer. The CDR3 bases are TGTGCCAGCAGTATCCGGGGGACCTCGCTTAACTATGGCTACACCTTC. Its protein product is CASSIRGTSLNYGYTF.